Sequencing of this TCR beta chain was carried out in a study of blood T cell repertoires in COVID-19. Study-level information: Sources were T cells, B-cell-depleted T cells, or PBMCs; the material itself was cDNA or gDNA.

This table comes from immunoSEQ multiplex PCR, and its TCRdb copy is limited to in-frame clones, with some not included. Of about 230,000 clones listed, 81% were seen once; the top ten hold roughly 7.9%. V was pared by 2 bases and J by 6 bases, with 14 bases between. CDR3 length: 14 residues. Germline CDR1 and CDR2: SGHNT and YYREEE (reference sequence). This chain links TRBV5-4 with TRBJ1-2, with D possibly matching TRBD1 (5 bases). This sequence was found in an elderly woman with acute or convalescent COVID-19. The sequencing sample was made of peripheral blood. CDR3 DNA sequence: TGTGCCAGCAGCTTCTCGCAGGGAACTAATGGCTACACCTTC. As protein: CASSFSQGTNGYTF.